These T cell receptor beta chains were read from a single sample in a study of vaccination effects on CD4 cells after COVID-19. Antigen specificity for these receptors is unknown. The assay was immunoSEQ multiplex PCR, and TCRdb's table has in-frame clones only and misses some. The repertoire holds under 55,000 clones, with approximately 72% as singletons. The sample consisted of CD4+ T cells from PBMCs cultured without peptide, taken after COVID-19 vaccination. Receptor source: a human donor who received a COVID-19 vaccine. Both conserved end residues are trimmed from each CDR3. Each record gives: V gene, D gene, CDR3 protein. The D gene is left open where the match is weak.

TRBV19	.	ASSIDRMGYPGVRNTIY
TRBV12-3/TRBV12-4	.	ASSLVVSTIY
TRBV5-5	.	ASSLRALSDTQY
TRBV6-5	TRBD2	ASGTTAYEQY
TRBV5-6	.	ASSLAADTQY
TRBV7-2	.	ASSAAGLVTHNEQF
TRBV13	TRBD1	ASRFPHRDRGLGTEAF
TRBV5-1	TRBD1	ASSLDIVGQGTEAF
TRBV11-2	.	ASSLGGVIPRF
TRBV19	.	ALPSCVGYT
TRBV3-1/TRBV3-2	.	ASSQGGASNTEAF
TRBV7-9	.	ASSLEVHYGYT
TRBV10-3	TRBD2	AISDPGTSSTYEQY
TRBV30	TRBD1	AWSVWGDSNEKLF
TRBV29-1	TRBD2	SVFSSGSGEQY